The next 27 T cell receptor beta chains were all read from a single sample in a study of blood T cell repertoires in COVID-19. Method: immunoSEQ multiplex PCR; TCRdb's copy keeps in-frame clones and lacks some. The table has approximately 70,000 clones, approximately 79% seen once. Sequences were obtained from peripheral blood. The receptors were gathered from a woman aged 50 to 60 with acute or convalescent COVID-19.

With respect to this clone: The identical CDR3 is also encoded by other nucleotide sequences in the sample. The V call is TRBV6-5, the J call TRBJ2-1, with D possibly being TRBD2 (6 bases). Trimming shortened V by 0 bases and J by 6 bases, and 9 bases separated the two germline ends. There are 14 residues in the CDR3. The germline V gene has CDR1 MNHEY and CDR2 SVGAGI. The CDR3 sequence is CASSYSTGGNEQFF. Here the CDR3 DNA reads TGTGCCAGCAGTTACTCCACCGGGGGCAATGAGCAGTTCTTC.

V and J are TRBV28 and TRBJ1-6; tentative D call: TRBD1 (5 bases). Per the germline V gene, CDR1 is MDHEN and CDR2 is SYDVKM. The CDR3 contains 12 residues. CDR3 DNA sequence: TGTGGGTCAAGGCAGGGAAGTTCACCCCTCCACTTT. Amino acids: CGSRQGSSPLHF.

V gene TRBV9 combines with J gene TRBJ2-1; weak D call: TRBD1 (6 bases). The CDR3 has 15 amino acids. V lost 3 bases and J lost 4, with 14 bases in between. Germline CDR1 and CDR2: SGDLS and YYNGEE. The CDR3 region is CASSASSTGYNEQFF. The CDR3 coding sequence is TGTGCCAGCAGCGCCTCGAGCACAGGGTACAATGAGCAGTTCTTC. Full variable domain (remainder filled in from reference TRBV9 and TRBJ2-1): DSGVTQTPKHLITATGQRVTLRCSPRSGDLSVYWYQQSLDQGLQFLIQYYNGEERAKGNILERFSAQQFPDLHSELNLSSLELGDSALYFCASSASSTGYNEQFFGPGTRLTVL.

The CDR3 is CASSPFGEGNTEAFF. The CDR3 region has the DNA TGCGCCAGCAGCCCCTTTGGGGAGGGTAACACTGAAGCTTTCTTT. The chain combines TRBV5-1 with TRBJ1-1, with no clear D. The germline V gene has CDR1 SGHRS and CDR2 YFSETQ. Trimming shortened V by 4 bases and J by 2 bases, and 15 bases separated the two germline ends. This CDR3 has 15 amino acids.

The V and J genes are TRBV27 and TRBJ2-3, with TRBD2 identical over 12 bases. Trimming removed 6 bases from V and 9 bases from J; junction bases left unmatched: 4. Germline lookup yields CDR1 MNHEY and CDR2 SMNVEV (reference sequence). The CDR3 spans 13 residues. The CDR3 DNA is TGTGCCAGCAGGAGGACTAGCGGGACGACGCAGTATTTT. As protein: CASRRTSGTTQYF.

The chain recombines TRBV3-1 (or the pseudogene TRBV3-2) with TRBJ1-1, with no clear D. The germline gives CDR1 LGHDT, CDR2 YNNKEL (reference sequence). The CDR3 totals 14 residues. Trimming took 3 bases from V and 4 from J, leaving 12 bases between them. The CDR3 DNA is TGTGCCAGCAGCCATGGACGAAGCGGCACTGAAGCTTTCTTT. Protein: CASSHGRSGTEAFF.

The V and J genes are TRBV6-5 and TRBJ2-5, with 7 bases matching TRBD2. Per germline, CDR1 MNHEY and CDR2 SVGAGI. CDR3 length: 15 amino acids. The V and J ends lost 7 bases and 1 base, in that order; junction bases with no gene match: 9. DNA for the CDR3: TGTGCCAGCAATTCCGGGGGGAAGGGCCAAGAGACCCAGTACTTC. Its protein product is CASNSGGKGQETQYF.

This clone was recorded only once. J is TRBJ2-7 and V is TRBV7-2; TRBD1 agrees at 7 bases. The CDR3 is 14 amino acids. The germline V gene has CDR1 SGHTA and CDR2 FQGNSA. J gave up 1 base and V 2 bases, and 2 bases lay outside the gene matches. CDR3: CASSLTDRSYEQYF. The CDR3 nucleotides read TGTGCCAGCAGCTTAACGGACAGGTCCTACGAGCAGTACTTC.

This clone has just a few counts. This chain joins TRBV5-6 and TRBJ1-2, with D possibly being TRBD1 (6 bases). V was clipped by 0 bases and J by 4 bases, with 10 bases between them. Germline-derived CDR1 and CDR2 are SGHDT and YYEEEE. The CDR3 loop spans 14 amino acids. The CDR3 bases are TGTGCCAGCAGCTTGGGGCAGGGGACCTATGGCTACACCTTC. It encodes CASSLGQGTYGYTF.

The chain recombines TRBV5-4 with TRBJ1-1, with D uncertain. V lost 2 bases to trimming and J lost 0 bases, with 5 bases between them. Germline lookup yields CDR1 SGHNT and CDR2 YYREEE (reference sequence). The CDR3 totals 13 residues. The CDR3 loop reads CASSLDMNTEAFF. CDR3 DNA sequence: TGTGCCAGCAGCTTAGACATGAACACTGAAGCTTTCTTT. The full variable domain, with the rest looked up from reference TRBV5-4 and TRBJ1-1, is ETGVTQSPTHLIKTRGQQVTLRCSSQSGHNTVSWYQQALGQGPQFIFQYYREEENGRGNFPPRFSGLQFPNYSSELNVNALELDDSALYLCASSLDMNTEAFFGQGTRLTVV.

This clone was detected only a few times. The chain uses TRBV27 and TRBJ1-3; no firm D call. The germline V and J ends were trimmed by 5 bases and 3 bases, with 11 bases remaining between them. The germline V gene encodes CDR1 MNHEY and CDR2 SMNVEV (reference sequence). The CDR3 extends over 14 amino acids. CDR3: CASSPKIYGNTIYF. In DNA, the CDR3 is TGTGCCAGCAGTCCCAAGATCTATGGAAACACCATATATTTT.

This rearrangement joins TRBV25-1 to TRBJ1-1; unclear D gene. V was trimmed by 6 bases and J by 5 bases, leaving 22 bases between them. The germline V gene has CDR1 MGHDK and CDR2 SYGVNS. This CDR3 comprises 16 residues. This CDR3 reads CASRAGVTSRDTEAFF. The CDR3 DNA reads TGTGCCAGCAGAGCGGGTGTAACTTCCCGAGATACTGAAGCTTTCTTT.

The genes are TRBV27 and TRBJ1-5; D gene uncertain. Germline V CDR1 and CDR2: MNHEY, SMNVEV (reference sequence). This CDR3 region has 12 residues. Trimming removed 6 bases from V and 5 bases from J, with 8 bases in between. The CDR3, as DNA: TGTGCCAGCAGCCGGCGGGATCAGCCCCAGCATTTT. It codes for CASSRRDQPQHF.

This clone was counted a few times. The chain recombines TRBV5-1 with TRBJ1-1, with 10 bases lining up with TRBD1. The J segment lost 3 bases and the V segment lost 0 bases, leaving 2 bases of the junction unmatched. CDR1 SGHRS and CDR2 YFSETQ come from the germline V gene. This CDR3 region has 15 residues. CDR3 protein: CASSLGGTGDTEAFF. CDR3 nucleotide sequence: TGCGCCAGCAGCTTGGGCGGGACAGGGGACACTGAAGCTTTCTTT.

This sequence joins TRBV4-2 and TRBJ1-1; no firm D call. The CDR3 extends over 12 amino acids. With 4 bases removed from V and 4 bases from J, the gap between germline ends came to 7 bases. Germline V lookup: CDR1 LGHNA, CDR2 YNFKEQ. CDR3 sequence reads: CASSPPGTEAFF. The CDR3 DNA follows: TGTGCCAGCAGCCCCCCCGGCACTGAAGCTTTCTTT.

The chain has TRBV5-5 and TRBJ1-2; D remains unclear. This CDR3 is built from 15 residues. V lost 4 bases and J 2 bases, leaving 15 bases between the germline ends. Germline loops: CDR1 SGHKS, CDR2 YYEKEE (reference sequence). Here the CDR3 DNA reads TGTGCCAGCAGCCCAAACGGGTTGATAAACTATGGCTACACCTTC. Encoded protein: CASSPNGLINYGYTF.

This chain links TRBV18 with TRBJ2-1; 9 bases match TRBD2. Germline CDR1 is KGHSH and CDR2 is LQKENI. V lost 3 bases and J lost 2; bases outside the gene matches: 2. This CDR3 region has 15 residues. CDR3 coding DNA: TGTGCCAGCTCACCCCTAGCGGGAACCTACAATGAGCAGTTCTTC. It specifies CASSPLAGTYNEQFF.

The rearrangement uses TRBV5-1 and TRBJ2-5, with TRBD2 matching over 11 bases. This CDR3 is built from 17 residues. Germline values: CDR1 SGHRS, CDR2 YFSETQ. With V trimmed by 4 bases and J by 2 bases, 10 bases remained unmatched. The CDR3 DNA reads TGCGCCAGCAGCACCGGAGCGACTAGCGGGGTTCAAGAGACCCAGTACTTC. It encodes CASSTGATSGVQETQYF.

The chain has TRBV2 and TRBJ2-5; D is unclear. Germline V gene lookup returns CDR1 SNHLY and CDR2 FYNNEI. The CDR3 has 14 amino acids. V dropped 3 bases and J dropped 5 bases, with 13 bases sitting between them. CDR3 DNA: TGTGCCAGCAGTGAGATAGTACCCCCGGAGACCCAGTACTTC. Translation gives CASSEIVPPETQYF.

The chain uses TRBV6-5 and TRBJ1-1; 11 nucleotides line up with TRBD1. The germline CDR1 and CDR2 sequences are MNHEY and SVGAGI. The CDR3 length is 16 residues. The V segment lost 2 bases and the J segment 1 base; nucleotides outside the gene matches: 3. CDR3 DNA: TGTGCCAGCAGTTACGCCGGACAGGGGGCGAACACTGAAGCTTTCTTT. Encoded protein: CASSYAGQGANTEAFF.

This clone was observed a few times. The chain combines TRBV2 with TRBJ1-2; the D gene is possibly TRBD1 (6 bases). With 6 bases removed from V and 7 bases from J, the gap between germline ends came to 12 bases. Germline loops: CDR1 SNHLY, CDR2 FYNNEI. The CDR3 totals 12 residues. CDR3 amino acids: CASRNRGSGYTF. CDR3 nucleotide sequence: TGTGCCAGCAGAAATAGGGGGTCTGGCTACACCTTC. Supplemented by reference TRBV2 and TRBJ1-2, the full variable domain reads EPEVTQTPSHQVTQMGQEVILRCVPISNHLYFYWYRQILGQKVEFLVSFYNNEISEKSEIFDDQFSVERPDGSNFTLKIRSTKLEDSAMYFCASRNRGSGYTFGSGTRLTVV.

The V and J genes are TRBV15 and TRBJ2-7; 10 bases match TRBD2. Unmatched junction bases numbered 13, after V lost 5 bases and J lost 6 bases. The CDR3 loop spans 16 amino acids. Germline V CDR1 and CDR2: LNHNV, YYDKDF (reference sequence). The CDR3 bases are TGTGCCACCAGCCCTGGGACTAGCGCGAGAAGGGTCGAGCAGTACTTC. Its protein product is CATSPGTSARRVEQYF.

The genes are TRBV11-2 and TRBJ2-7, with TRBD1 matching 7 bases. The CDR3 contains 17 residues. Germline V CDR1 and CDR2: SGHAT, FQNNGV. Trimming cost V 3 bases and J 0 bases; bases outside gene matches: 11. This chain's CDR3 is CASSFRSGTDLSYEQYF. For the CDR3, the DNA is TGTGCCAGCAGCTTCCGATCCGGGACAGACCTCTCCTACGAGCAGTACTTC.

This rearrangement joins TRBV28 to TRBJ2-6; 7 nucleotides match TRBD2. Germline values: CDR1 MDHEN, CDR2 SYDVKM. J was trimmed by 0 bases and V by 5 bases; bases with no gene match: 7. The CDR3 length is 17 residues. In DNA, the CDR3 is TGTGCCAGCAGTACTCCGGGACTAATCTCTGGGGCCAACGTCCTGACTTTC. Its protein is CASSTPGLISGANVLTF.

This rearrangement joins TRBV28 to TRBJ1-2, with TRBD1 as a possible D gene (5 bases). Per germline, CDR1 MDHEN and CDR2 SYDVKM. CDR3 length equals 15 residues. V was trimmed by 2 bases and J by 0 bases, leaving 10 bases between them. The CDR3 nucleotides read TGTGCCAGCAGTTTAGTGACAGTATCTAACTATGGCTACACCTTC. Translating it yields CASSLVTVSNYGYTF.

The rearrangement joins TRBV6-5 to TRBJ1-2, with 7 bases fitting TRBD1. The CDR3 sequence is 14 residues long. Germline loops: CDR1 MNHEY, CDR2 SVGAGI. The junction had 8 bases not matched to a gene; V was cut back by 6 bases and J by 4 bases. The CDR3 DNA reads TGTGCCAGCAGGACCCACCGACAGGGCTATGGCTACACCTTC. It encodes CASRTHRQGYGYTF.

The chain couples TRBV11-2 to TRBJ2-2, with 8 bases lining up with TRBD1. CDR3 size: 16 residues. V lost 1 base and J lost 4; bases outside the gene matches: 5. Germline CDR1 and CDR2: SGHAT and FQNNGV. In DNA, the CDR3 is TGTGCCAGCAGCTTAGGGACAGGGATTGGCACCGGGGAGCTGTTTTTT. Its protein is CASSLGTGIGTGELFF.